A single sample gave rise to the 11 T cell receptor beta chains below, sequenced in a study of shared clonotypes between healthy human individuals. Profiling relied on immunoSEQ multiplex PCR, and the TCRdb table lists in-frame clones only, not all of them. The repertoire consists of millions of clones, with roughly 91% occurring once and the leading ten covering under 2%. CD45RO-negative CD8 cells positively selected for CCR7 made up the naive population, which excluded terminally differentiated effector memory CD45RA+ cells. The sample consisted of naive CD8+ T cells from PBMCs. Receptors originate from a man between 18 and 29 years old in good health. Some clones in this sample may be carry-over from other donors' samples.

The chain has TRBV5-6 and TRBJ2-7; D tentatively fits TRBD1 or TRBD2 (5 bases each). Between the trimmed V and J ends, which lost 2 bases and 2 bases, there was a span of 17 bases. The CDR3 consists of 16 residues. Germline assignment: CDR1 SGHDT and CDR2 YYEEEE. The CDR3: CASSLGKRGLPYEQYF. For the CDR3, the DNA is TGTGCCAGCAGCTTAGGTAAACGGGGCCTACCCTACGAGCAGTACTTC.

This chain uses TRBV7-3 with TRBJ2-1; TRBD2 matches at 11 bases. The V segment lost 5 bases and the J segment 6 bases; nucleotides outside the gene matches: 6. CDR3 size: 15 residues. The germline CDR1 and CDR2 sequences are SGHTA and FQGTGA. Here the CDR3 reads CASSPVAGGFNEQFF. CDR3 in DNA: TGTGCCAGCAGCCCGGTAGCGGGAGGGTTCAATGAGCAGTTCTTC.

V is TRBV19 and J is TRBJ1-5, with D unresolved. The germline V and J ends were trimmed by 7 bases and 2 bases, with 9 bases remaining between them. This CDR3 is built from 13 residues. CDR1 is LNHDA and CDR2 is SQIVND in the germline V gene (reference sequence). The CDR3: CASTTLGNQPQHF. Written as DNA, the CDR3 is TGTGCCAGTACCACTTTAGGCAATCAGCCCCAGCATTTT.

The chain links TRBV5-8 to TRBJ2-7; D uncertain. Germline values: CDR1 SGHTS, CDR2 YDEGEE. This CDR3 contains 13 residues. Trimming took 4 bases from V and 4 from J, leaving 12 bases between them. The CDR3 protein is CASSTILLYEQYF. The DNA of the CDR3 is TGTGCCAGCAGCACAATCCTCTTGTACGAGCAGTACTTC.

The gene calls are TRBV28 and TRBJ2-4; D is undetermined. The germline gives CDR1 MDHEN, CDR2 SYDVKM. V was trimmed by 1 base and J by 3 bases, leaving 16 bases between them. The CDR3 is made up of 17 amino acids. CDR3 sequence reads: CASSLSMAALVKNIQYF. CDR3 coding DNA: TGTGCCAGCAGTTTATCAATGGCAGCCCTAGTCAAAAACATTCAGTACTTC.

The chain is built from TRBV6-5 and TRBJ1-2; D is possibly TRBD1 (6 bases). From germline, CDR1 is MNHEY and CDR2 SVGAGI. The V end lost 6 bases, the J end lost 7 bases, and 18 bases lay between the germline ends. This CDR3 region has 14 residues. This chain's CDR3 is CASSASRGTIGYTF. The CDR3 coding sequence is TGTGCCAGCAGCGCGTCGAGGGGGACTATTGGCTACACCTTC.

This clone was seen just once. The J gene is TRBJ2-1, the V gene TRBV11-2, with D possibly being TRBD1 (5 bases). V lost 0 bases and J lost 5, with 17 bases in between. This CDR3 is built from 17 residues. From germline, CDR1 is SGHAT and CDR2 FQNNGV. CDR3 nucleotide sequence: TGTGCCAGCAGCTTAGATAAGGGCCTAGGGGTACACAATGAGCAGTTCTTC. Its translation is CASSLDKGLGVHNEQFF. Using reference TRBV11-2 and TRBJ2-1 for the parts outside the CDR3, the full variable domain is EAGVAQSPRYKIIEKRQSVAFWCNPISGHATLYWYQQILGQGPKLLIQFQNNGVVDDSQLPKDRFSAERLKGVDSTLKIQPAKLEDSAVYLCASSLDKGLGVHNEQFFGPGTRLTVL.

A few counts support this clone. Other DNA sequences of this sample code for an identical CDR3. The gene calls are TRBV4-2 and TRBJ1-1; D not certain. The length of the CDR3 is 12 residues. Germline V gene data show CDR1 as LGHNA and CDR2 as YNFKEQ. V lost 3 bases and J 3 bases, leaving 5 bases between the germline ends. The CDR3 region is CASSQGYTEAFF. The CDR3 nucleotides read TGTGCCAGCAGCCAGGGTTACACTGAAGCTTTCTTT.

The rearrangement joins TRBV2 to TRBJ2-3; 9 nucleotides agree with TRBD1. Germline V gene data show CDR1 as SNHLY and CDR2 as FYNNEI. There are 16 residues in the CDR3. The V segment lost 5 bases and the J segment 5 bases; nucleotides outside the gene matches: 11. The CDR3 region is CASSRSSGTGLDTQYF. CDR3 DNA: TGTGCCAGCAGTAGATCCTCCGGGACAGGGTTAGATACGCAGTATTTT. Together with reference TRBV2 and TRBJ2-3, the CDR3 gives the full variable domain: EPEVTQTPSHQVTQMGQEVILRCVPISNHLYFYWYRQILGQKVEFLVSFYNNEISEKSEIFDDQFSVERPDGSNFTLKIRSTKLEDSAMYFCASSRSSGTGLDTQYFGPGTRLTVL.

A word on this clone: Other DNA sequences of this sample code for an identical CDR3. Written as DNA, the CDR3 is TGTGCCAGCAGGTCCCCCGGGGAGCTGTTTTTT. Its protein product is CASRSPGELFF. The rearrangement links TRBV7-9 to TRBJ2-2; D is uncertain. Germline lookup yields CDR1 SEHNR and CDR2 FQNEAQ (reference sequence). Trimming shortened V by 6 bases and J by 6 bases, and 5 bases separated the two germline ends. The CDR3 runs to 11 residues.

V and J are TRBV5-6 and TRBJ2-2; D tentatively reads TRBD1 or TRBD2 (5 bases each). This CDR3 has 13 residues. Trimming removed 4 bases at V and 4 bases at J, with 8 bases between. The V gene's germline CDR1 is SGHDT and CDR2 YYEEEE. The CDR3 sequence is CASSDGTTGELFF. For the CDR3, the DNA is TGTGCCAGCAGCGACGGGACCACCGGGGAGCTGTTTTTT.